This TCR beta chain was found in a study of blood T cell repertoires in COVID-19. In the study overall: Samples of COVID-19 (acute and convalescent) were obtained from the United States, Italy and Spain. The cDNA or gDNA used as material had been derived from T cells, B-cell-depleted T cells, or PBMCs.

V was pared by 5 bases and J by 5 bases, with 12 bases between. The CDR3 spans 13 residues. The germline V gene has CDR1 LNHNV and CDR2 YYDKDF (reference sequence). In the original workflow: The authors estimated nucleated cell counts from reference gene primer amplification. Clones were sequenced by immunoSEQ multiplex PCR, and TCRdb holds only the in-frame ones, with some missing. Clonal size and the V and J genes are those of that table, whereas D and trimming came from the DNA. The sample yields about 100,000 clones, less than 90% seen once. This chain connects TRBV15 to TRBJ2-5; D might be TRBD2 (6 bases). Input material: peripheral blood. The sequence was collected from a man older than 75 with acute or convalescent COVID-19. The CDR3 DNA follows: TGTGCCACCAGCCGGGGGATGGGGGAGACCCAGTACTTC. Residues: CATSRGMGETQYF.